This TCR beta chain appears in the sequencing data of a study of T cell responses to AZD1222 COVID-19 vaccine. Study-wide results and caveats: Unmutated variant regions are reportedly targeted by nearly half of spike-specific TCRs. The donor cohort was predominantly white British with a female majority, and clonal diversity may have been underestimated. Spike-spanning, vaccine-associated CD4 TCRs were dominant at 160-218 and 743-854.

Generated by immunoSEQ multiplex PCR, the TCRdb table keeps only in-frame clones and is missing some. The sample lists more than 85,000 clones, 70% to 85% seen once, with more than 20% in the top ten. Remarks on this clone: Its matching antigen is unknown.

Germline loops: CDR1 SEHNR, CDR2 FQNEAQ (reference sequence). The CDR3 sequence is 14 residues long. The ends lost 5 bases at V and 6 bases at J; junction bases unmatched: 3. The chain couples TRBV7-9 to TRBJ2-3; TRBD2 agrees at 12 bases. The receptor was isolated from an adult in good health. The sequenced sample was peripheral blood, obtained on day 0 of AZD1222 vaccination. The CDR3 region is CASSLGTSGDTQYF. The CDR3 DNA reads as TGTGCCAGCAGCCTCGGGACTAGCGGGGATACGCAGTATTTT.